The present T cell receptor beta chain was sequenced within a study of blood T cells in healthy people across ages. Whole-study results and caveats: Donor CMV status was unknown, possibly confounding expanded clonotype changes.

Next came a second PCR, run for roughly 6 to 11 cycles, which used a sample-barcoded 5' primer along with a J-beta primer mix. TCRdb reprocessed the 5' RACE reads with MiXCR, giving one entry per CDR3 protein. The table has 1.5 million to 2 million distinct CDR3 sequences, 28% seen once. In this sample, this clonotype turned up a few times. The target antigen is unknown. Sequencing was done on a sample of blood. The receptor's source is a young woman in good health.

DNA of the CDR3: TGTGCCAGCAGCTTAATGGCTAGAAACACAGATACGCAGTATTTT. It yields the protein CASSLMARNTDTQYF. J is TRBJ2-3 and V is TRBV7-8; D gene unclear. Per germline, CDR1 SGHVS and CDR2 FQNEAQ. This CDR3 region has 15 residues. Trimming removed 2 bases at V and 2 bases at J, with 11 bases between.